These 10 T cell receptor beta chains came from one sample sequenced in a study of blood T cell repertoires in COVID-19. Assay: immunoSEQ multiplex PCR; the TCRdb copy retains only in-frame clones and omits some. The top ten hold about 5.7% of the sample, which has approximately 190,000 clones, roughly 80% seen once. Sequenced input: peripheral blood. These receptors were obtained from a woman in her 40s with acute or convalescent COVID-19.

In regard to this clone: Other DNA sequences in the same sample also yield this CDR3. This chain joins TRBV5-1 and TRBJ2-7; maybe TRBD1 (6 bases). The V end lost 0 bases, the J end lost 5 bases, and 9 bases lay between the germline ends. Germline CDR1 and CDR2: SGHRS and YFSETQ. This CDR3 has 13 residues. The CDR3 sequence: CASSLGQGHEQYF. In nucleotides, the CDR3 is TGCGCCAGCAGCTTGGGCCAGGGGCACGAGCAGTACTTC.

This clone showed up just once. The junction differs from germline at one of its ends, possibly a read error. Other DNA sequences in the sample encode the same CDR3. V usage is TRBV29-1 and J usage is TRBJ1-5; D not resolved. This CDR3 is built from 14 residues. From germline, CDR1 is SQVTM and CDR2 ANQGSEA. CDR3 DNA sequence: TGCAGCGTTGGCGGTCTAGACCCTGATCAGCCTCAGCATTTT. Translation gives CSVGGLDPDQPQHF.

This chain joins TRBV28 and TRBJ2-2; weak D call: TRBD2 (5 bases). Germline V gives CDR1 MDHEN, CDR2 SYDVKM. The CDR3 spans 16 residues. The V end was cut by 5 bases, the J end by 1 base, with 14 bases between. The DNA for the CDR3 is TGTGCCAGCAGTCGTCAAACTAGTTGGAACACCGGGGAGCTGTTTTTT. Translating gives CASSRQTSWNTGELFF. The full variable domain, completed using reference TRBV28 and TRBJ2-2, is DVKVTQSSRYLVKRTGEKVFLECVQDMDHENMFWYRQDPGLGLRLIYFSYDVKMKEKGDIPEGYSVSREKKERFSLILESASTNQTSMYLCASSRQTSWNTGELFFGEGSRLTVL.

This clone was counted between two and nine times. In the same sample, other DNA sequences code for this CDR3. This chain uses TRBV9 with TRBJ2-7; the D gene is possibly TRBD2 (6 bases). V was clipped by 5 bases and J by 1 base, with 7 bases between them. This CDR3 is 12 amino acids long. Germline V gene sequence: CDR1 SGDLS, CDR2 YYNGEE. The CDR3 sequence: CASSGGSYEQYF. CDR3 bases: TGTGCCAGCAGTGGGGGGTCCTACGAGCAGTACTTC.

Only one count was recorded for this clone. The J gene is TRBJ2-3, the V gene TRBV5-1; TRBD2 agrees at 10 bases. The length of the CDR3 is 17 residues. Germline CDR1 is SGHRS and CDR2 is YFSETQ. The V gene end was trimmed by 1 base and the J gene end by 1 base; junction bases not matched to a gene: 6. The CDR3 DNA is TGCGCCAGCAGCTTGACGCTAGCGGGAGCCCGCACAGATACGCAGTATTTT. It codes for CASSLTLAGARTDTQYF.

The gene calls are TRBV6-5 and TRBJ2-7; weak D call: TRBD1 (8 bases). CDR1 is MNHEY and CDR2 is SVGAGI in the germline V gene. Deletions cut 7 bases from V and 3 bases from J, with 16 bases between. The CDR3 contains 14 residues. The CDR3 bases are TGTGCCAGCATTATAACAGGGGGGGGCTACGAGCAGTACTTC. The encoded protein is CASIITGGGYEQYF.

The chain links TRBV4-1 to TRBJ1-1, with a possible D match to TRBD1 (5 bases). This CDR3 region has 13 residues. V lost 0 bases and J 8 bases, leaving 10 bases between the germline ends. The germline V gene has CDR1 MGHRA and CDR2 YSYEKL. Here the CDR3 DNA reads TGCGCCAGCAGCCAAGATCGGGGGATCGAAGCTTTCTTT. This encodes CASSQDRGIEAFF.

V is TRBV5-1 and J is TRBJ1-2; TRBD1 agrees at 8 bases. The V gene's germline CDR1 is SGHRS and CDR2 YFSETQ. The CDR3 runs to 15 residues. With 4 bases clipped from V and 7 bases from J, the junction kept 12 bases outside the gene matches. The CDR3 sequence: CASSTETGAGFGYTF. The CDR3 region has the DNA TGCGCCAGCAGCACCGAGACAGGGGCGGGGTTTGGCTACACCTTC.

This chain connects TRBV2 to TRBJ2-1, with 11 bases identical to TRBD2. The germline gives CDR1 SNHLY, CDR2 FYNNEI. The CDR3 is 15 residues long. Trimming took 5 bases from V and 12 from J; bases not matched to a gene: 12. CDR3 coding DNA: TGTGCCAGCAGTCCCGGGACTAGCGGAGGACGGGGGCAGTTCTTC. Its protein product is CASSPGTSGGRGQFF.

The chain has TRBV18 and TRBJ2-3; possibly TRBD2 for D (6 bases). The V end was cut by 10 bases, the J end by 2 bases, with 13 bases between. Germline V lookup: CDR1 KGHSH, CDR2 LQKENI. This CDR3 contains 13 residues. CDR3 residues: CATLGLLTDTQYF. The CDR3 DNA reads as TGTGCCACCCTGGGACTGCTCACAGATACGCAGTATTTT. Full variable domain (missing parts from reference TRBV18 and TRBJ2-3): NAGVMQNPRHLVRRRGQEARLRCSPMKGHSHVYWYRQLPEEGLKFMVYLQKENIIDESGMPKERFSAEFPKEGPSILRIQQVVRGDSAAYFCATLGLLTDTQYFGPGTRLTVL.